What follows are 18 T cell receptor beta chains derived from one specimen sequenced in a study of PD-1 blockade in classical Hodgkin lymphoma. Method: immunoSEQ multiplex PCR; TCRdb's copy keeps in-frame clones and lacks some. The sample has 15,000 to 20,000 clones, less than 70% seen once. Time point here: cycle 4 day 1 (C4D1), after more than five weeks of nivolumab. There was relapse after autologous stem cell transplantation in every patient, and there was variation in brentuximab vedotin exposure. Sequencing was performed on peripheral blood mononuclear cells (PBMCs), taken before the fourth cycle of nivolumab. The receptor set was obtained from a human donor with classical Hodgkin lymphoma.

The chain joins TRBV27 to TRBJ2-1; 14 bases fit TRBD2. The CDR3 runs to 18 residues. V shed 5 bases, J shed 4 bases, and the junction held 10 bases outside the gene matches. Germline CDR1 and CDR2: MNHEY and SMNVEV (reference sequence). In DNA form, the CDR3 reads TGTGCCAGCAGTGCCGGGACTAGCGGGAGCTGGGGGTACAATGAGCAGTTCTTC. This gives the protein CASSAGTSGSWGYNEQFF.

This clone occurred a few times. The CDR3 DNA reads TGTGCCGCCACCGACAGATCCACCGGGGAGCTGTTTTTT. It yields the protein CAATDRSTGELFF. The V gene is TRBV10-3, the J gene TRBJ2-2, with D perhaps matching TRBD1 (5 bases). V was shortened by 11 bases and J by 4 bases, with 14 bases between the two germline ends. The CDR3 runs 13 residues. The germline V gene encodes CDR1 ENHRY and CDR2 SYGVKD.

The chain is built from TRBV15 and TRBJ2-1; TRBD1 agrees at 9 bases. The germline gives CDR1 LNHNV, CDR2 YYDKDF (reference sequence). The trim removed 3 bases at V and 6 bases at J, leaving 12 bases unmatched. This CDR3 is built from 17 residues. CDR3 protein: CATSRPTGTGSFNEQFF. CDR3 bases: TGTGCCACCAGCAGGCCCACCGGGACAGGGAGCTTCAATGAGCAGTTCTTC.

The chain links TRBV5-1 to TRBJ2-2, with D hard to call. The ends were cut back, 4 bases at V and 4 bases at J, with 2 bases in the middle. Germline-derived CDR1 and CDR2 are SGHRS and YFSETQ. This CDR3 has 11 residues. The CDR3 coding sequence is TGCGCCAGCAGCGCCACCGGGGAGCTGTTTTTT. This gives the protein CASSATGELFF. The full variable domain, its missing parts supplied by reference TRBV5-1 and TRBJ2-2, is KAGVTQTPRYLIKTRGQQVTLSCSPISGHRSVSWYQQTPGQGLQFLFEYFSETQRNKGNFPGRFSGRQFSNSRSEMNVSTLELGDSALYLCASSATGELFFGEGSRLTVL.

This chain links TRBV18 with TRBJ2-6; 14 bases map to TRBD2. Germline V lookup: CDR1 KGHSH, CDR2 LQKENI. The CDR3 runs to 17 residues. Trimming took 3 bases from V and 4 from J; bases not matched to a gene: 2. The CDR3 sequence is CASSPGLAGEGANVLTF. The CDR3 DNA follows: TGTGCCAGCTCACCGGGACTAGCGGGAGAAGGGGCCAACGTCCTGACTTTC.

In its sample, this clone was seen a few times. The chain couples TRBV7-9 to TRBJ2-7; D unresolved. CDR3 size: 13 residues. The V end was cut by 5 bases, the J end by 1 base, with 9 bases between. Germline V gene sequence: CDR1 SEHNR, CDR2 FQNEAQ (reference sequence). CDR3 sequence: CASSPDLSYEQYF. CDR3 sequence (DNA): TGTGCCAGCAGCCCCGACTTGTCCTACGAGCAGTACTTC. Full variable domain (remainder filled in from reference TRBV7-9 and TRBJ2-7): DTGVSQNPRHKITKRGQNVTFRCDPISEHNRLYWYRQTLGQGPEFLTYFQNEAQLEKSRLLSDRFSAERPKGSFSTLEIQRTEQGDSAMYLCASSPDLSYEQYFGPGTRLTVT.

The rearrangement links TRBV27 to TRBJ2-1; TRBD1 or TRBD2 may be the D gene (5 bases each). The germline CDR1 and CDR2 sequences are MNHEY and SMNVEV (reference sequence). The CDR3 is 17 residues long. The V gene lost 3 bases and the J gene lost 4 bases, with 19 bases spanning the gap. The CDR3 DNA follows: TGTGCCAGCAGTTTGAAGGTCGGGGACGGACGTTACAATGAGCAGTTCTTC. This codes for CASSLKVGDGRYNEQFF.

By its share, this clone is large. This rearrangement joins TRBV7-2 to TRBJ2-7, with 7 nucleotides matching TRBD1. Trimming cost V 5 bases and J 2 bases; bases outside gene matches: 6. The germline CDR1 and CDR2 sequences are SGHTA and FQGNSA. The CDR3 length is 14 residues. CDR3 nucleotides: TGTGCCAGCAGCGGCCGACAGGGACCCTACGAGCAGTACTTC. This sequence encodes CASSGRQGPYEQYF. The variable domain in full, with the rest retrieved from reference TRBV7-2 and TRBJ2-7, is GAGVSQSPSNKVTEKGKDVELRCDPISGHTALYWYRQSLGQGLEFLIYFQGNSAPDKSGLPSDRFSAERTGGSVSTLTIQRTQQEDSAVYLCASSGRQGPYEQYFGPGTRLTVT.

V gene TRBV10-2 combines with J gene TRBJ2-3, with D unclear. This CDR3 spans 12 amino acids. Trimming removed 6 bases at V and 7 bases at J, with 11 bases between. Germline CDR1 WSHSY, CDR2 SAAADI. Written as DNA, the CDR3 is TGCGCCAGCAGCCCGACGGGCCATACGCAGTATTTT. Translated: CASSPTGHTQYF.

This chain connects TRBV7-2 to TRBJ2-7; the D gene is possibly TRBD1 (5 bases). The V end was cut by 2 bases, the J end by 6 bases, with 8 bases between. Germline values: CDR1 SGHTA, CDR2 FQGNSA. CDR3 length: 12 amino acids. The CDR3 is CASSLQGLEQYF. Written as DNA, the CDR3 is TGTGCCAGCAGCTTACAGGGTCTCGAGCAGTACTTC.

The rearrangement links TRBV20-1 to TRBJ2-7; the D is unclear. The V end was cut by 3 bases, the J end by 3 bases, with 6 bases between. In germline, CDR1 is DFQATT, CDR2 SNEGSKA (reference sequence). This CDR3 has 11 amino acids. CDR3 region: CSASPYYEQYF. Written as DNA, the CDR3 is TGCAGTGCTAGTCCTTACTACGAGCAGTACTTC.

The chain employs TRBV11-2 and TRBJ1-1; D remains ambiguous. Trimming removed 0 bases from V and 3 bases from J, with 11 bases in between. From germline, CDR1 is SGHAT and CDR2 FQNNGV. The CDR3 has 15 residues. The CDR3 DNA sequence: TGTGCCAGCAGCTTAGAGCGGGCGGTATACACTGAAGCTTTCTTT. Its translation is CASSLERAVYTEAFF.

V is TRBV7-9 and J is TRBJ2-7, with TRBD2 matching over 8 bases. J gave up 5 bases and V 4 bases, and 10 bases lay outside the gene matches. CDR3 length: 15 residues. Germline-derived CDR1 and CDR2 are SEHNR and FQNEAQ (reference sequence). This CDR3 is CASSSQGTRLDEQYF. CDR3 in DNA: TGTGCCAGCAGCTCTCAGGGGACTAGGCTTGACGAGCAGTACTTC.

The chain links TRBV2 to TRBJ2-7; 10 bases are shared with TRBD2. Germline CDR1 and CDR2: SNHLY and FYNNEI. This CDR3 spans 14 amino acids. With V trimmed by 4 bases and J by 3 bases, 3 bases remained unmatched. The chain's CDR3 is CASSGTSGLYEQYF. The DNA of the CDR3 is TGTGCCAGCAGTGGGACTAGCGGCCTCTACGAGCAGTACTTC. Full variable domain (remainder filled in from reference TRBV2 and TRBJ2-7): EPEVTQTPSHQVTQMGQEVILRCVPISNHLYFYWYRQILGQKVEFLVSFYNNEISEKSEIFDDQFSVERPDGSNFTLKIRSTKLEDSAMYFCASSGTSGLYEQYFGPGTRLTVT.

The CDR3 coding sequence is TGTGCCAGCAGCTTGACCCGGCTAGCCGCCTACGAGCAGTACTTC. Its protein product is CASSLTRLAAYEQYF. This chain joins TRBV5-5 and TRBJ2-7; D is perhaps TRBD2 (5 bases). CDR1 is SGHKS and CDR2 is YYEKEE in the germline V gene (reference sequence). The CDR3 totals 15 residues. The V and J ends lost 1 base and 2 bases respectively, with 13 bases between them.

The CDR3 spells CASSLGAGGTEAFF. Here the CDR3 DNA reads TGTGCCAGCAGCTTAGGTGCAGGGGGGACTGAAGCTTTCTTT. The chain couples TRBV7-9 to TRBJ1-1, with 7 bases matching TRBD1. This CDR3 is built from 14 residues. The trim removed 1 base at V and 5 bases at J, leaving 4 bases unmatched. Germline V CDR1 and CDR2: SEHNR, FQNEAQ (reference sequence).

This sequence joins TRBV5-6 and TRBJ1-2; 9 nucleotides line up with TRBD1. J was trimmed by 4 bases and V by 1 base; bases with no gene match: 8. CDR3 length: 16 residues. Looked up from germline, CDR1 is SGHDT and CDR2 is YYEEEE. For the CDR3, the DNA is TGTGCCAGCAGCTTGCCGGACAGGGGTGTGTCCTATGGCTACACCTTC. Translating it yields CASSLPDRGVSYGYTF. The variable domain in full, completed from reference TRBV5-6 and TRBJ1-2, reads DAGVTQSPTHLIKTRGQQVTLRCSPKSGHDTVSWYQQALGQGPQFIFQYYEEEERQRGNFPDRFSGHQFPNYSSELNVNALLLGDSALYLCASSLPDRGVSYGYTFGSGTRLTVV.

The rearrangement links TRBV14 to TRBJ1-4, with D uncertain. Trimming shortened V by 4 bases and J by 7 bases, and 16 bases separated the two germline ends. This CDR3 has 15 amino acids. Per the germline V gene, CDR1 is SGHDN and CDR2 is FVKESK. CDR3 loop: CASSPKTDDIEKLFF. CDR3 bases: TGTGCCAGCAGCCCCAAGACGGATGATATTGAAAAACTGTTTTTT. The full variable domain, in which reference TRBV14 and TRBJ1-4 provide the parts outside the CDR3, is EAGVTQFPSHSVIEKGQTVTLRCDPISGHDNLYWYRRVMGKEIKFLLHFVKESKQDESGMPNNRFLAERTGGTYSTLKVQPAELEDSGVYFCASSPKTDDIEKLFFGSGTQLSVL.